This record looks at one T cell receptor beta chain sequence and its context. Its antigen is not known. A second PCR of about 6 to 11 cycles used a sample-barcoded 5' primer and a J-beta primer mix. MiXCR was run by TCRdb on the 5' RACE reads, yielding one entry per CDR3 protein. The sample lists about 1.4 million distinct CDR3 sequences, 55% to 75% occurring once. Unmatched junction bases numbered 6, after V lost 4 bases and J lost 2 bases. This CDR3 spans 16 amino acids. CDR1 and CDR2 from the germline V gene are SEHNR and FQNEAQ (reference sequence). This sample stems from a study of blood T cells in healthy people across ages. Donors gave ten milliliters of peripheral blood apiece. Findings of the study overall: Both naive CD4+ cell counts and diversity were greater in long-lived donors than in aged donors.

The genes are TRBV7-9 and TRBJ2-1; 9 bases fit TRBD2. What was sequenced was blood. This TCR was sampled from a man aged 18-30 years in good health. The CDR3 sequence is CASSSRLAEAYNEQFF. As DNA, the CDR3 is TGTGCCAGCAGCTCCAGACTAGCGGAGGCCTACAATGAGCAGTTCTTC.